The text below deals with one TCR beta chain. Trimming at V came to 5 bases and at J to 4 bases, leaving 8 bases not matched to a gene. Germline V gene sequence: CDR1 SGHTA, CDR2 FQGNSA. This CDR3 region has 14 residues. Original processing notes: The assay estimated nucleated cells by amplifying reference gene primers. The protocol was immunoSEQ multiplex PCR, while the TCRdb copy is restricted to in-frame clones and leaves out a portion. V, J and clone size are those of that table, while D and trimming were read from the DNA. The sample has approximately 200,000 clones; less than 85% are singletons. The data derive from a study of blood T cell repertoires in COVID-19. Overall study context: Samples of COVID-19 (acute and convalescent) were obtained from the United States, Italy and Spain. Sources were T cells, B-cell-depleted T cells, or PBMCs; the material itself was cDNA or gDNA.

The TCR sequence derives from a woman aged 45 to 65 with acute or convalescent COVID-19. The chain carries TRBV7-2 and TRBJ2-7; 7 bases align to TRBD1. The specimen was peripheral blood. CDR3 nucleotide sequence: TGTGCCAGCAGCATACAGGGGAATTCGTACGAGCAGTACTTC. It yields the protein CASSIQGNSYEQYF. Complete variable domain (other parts from reference TRBV7-2 and TRBJ2-7): GAGVSQSPSNKVTEKGKDVELRCDPISGHTALYWYRQSLGQGLEFLIYFQGNSAPDKSGLPSDRFSAERTGGSVSTLTIQRTQQEDSAVYLCASSIQGNSYEQYFGPGTRLTVT.